This T cell receptor beta chain is drawn from a study of cytomegalovirus exposure and HLA in healthy donors. Whole-study context: From HLA-typed donors, an early data release held tens of millions of unique TCRs.

The study ran its PCR with 60 Vbeta and 13 Jbeta primers. Some clones are missing from TCRdb's copy, which holds only in-frame ones; the method was immunoSEQ multiplex PCR. Among about 150,000 clones listed, just under 70% were seen once. Whole-study results and caveats: A list of approximately 150 TCR beta chains associated with cytomegalovirus was given. Clonal expansion was found to be greater in HLA-associated TCR beta chains than in equally common others in a later analysis. In a later analysis, V- and J-gene trimming of beta chains associated with a DCLRE1C missense variant, replicated independently.

Notes on this clone: The antigen is unknown.

The trim removed 2 bases at V and 5 bases at J, leaving 2 bases unmatched. Germline lookup yields CDR1 SGHRS and CDR2 YFSETQ. There are 14 residues in the CDR3. Sequencing used PBMCs. V is TRBV5-1 and J is TRBJ1-5, with TRBD1 identical over 9 bases. The source is a man aged 60 to 69 in good health and CMV-seronegative. The CDR3 loop is CASSLQGADQPQHF. In nucleotides, the CDR3 is TGCGCCAGCAGCTTACAGGGGGCGGATCAGCCCCAGCATTTT.